This TCR beta chain was found in a study of T cell responses to AZD1222 COVID-19 vaccine. Study in general: Doses given second, at about 4 or about 12 weeks, were pooled.

General study results and limits: A mostly white British donor set with more females was recruited, and clonal diversity was possibly underestimated.

Trimming pared 6 bases from V and 6 bases from J, leaving 9 bases between. The CDR3 consists of 12 residues. The table came from immunoSEQ multiplex PCR; TCRdb's copy has only in-frame clones and leaves some out. The repertoire holds some 110,000 clones, with about 85% as singletons. A remark on this clone: Its matching antigen is unknown.

The J gene is TRBJ1-5, the V gene TRBV12-3 or TRBV12-4; tentatively, D is TRBD1 (6 bases). Sequencing was performed on peripheral blood, taken on day 0 of AZD1222 vaccination. This sequence originates from an adult in good health. The CDR3 loop is CASSLQGQPQHF. CDR3 bases: TGTGCCAGCAGCCTACAGGGTCAGCCCCAGCATTTT.